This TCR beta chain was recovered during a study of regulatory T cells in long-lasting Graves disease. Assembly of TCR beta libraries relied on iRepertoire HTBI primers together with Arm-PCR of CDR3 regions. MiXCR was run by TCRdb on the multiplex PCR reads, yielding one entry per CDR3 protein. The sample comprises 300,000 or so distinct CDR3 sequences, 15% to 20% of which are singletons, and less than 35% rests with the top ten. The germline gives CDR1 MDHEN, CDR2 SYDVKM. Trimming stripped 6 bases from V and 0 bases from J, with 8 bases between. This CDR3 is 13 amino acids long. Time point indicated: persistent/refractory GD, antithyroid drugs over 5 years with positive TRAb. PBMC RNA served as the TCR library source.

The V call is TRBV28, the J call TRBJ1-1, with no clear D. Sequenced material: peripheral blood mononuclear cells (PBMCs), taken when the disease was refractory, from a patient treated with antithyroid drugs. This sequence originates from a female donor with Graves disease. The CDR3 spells CASRDPMNTEAFF. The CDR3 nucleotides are TGTGCCAGCAGGGATCCCATGAACACTGAAGCTTTCTTT.